A selection of T cell receptor beta chains follows, all from one sample in a study of tumor-infiltrating lymphocytes in localized non-small cell lung cancer. TCRdb keeps only in-frame clones here, not all; method: immunoSEQ multiplex PCR. The sample includes 10,000 to 15,000 clones, under 90% of them seen just once. Sequencing used lung tumor tissue. Receptor source: a human donor with non-small cell lung cancer. The CDR3 runs from the conserved cysteine through the conserved F or W. Fields, in order: V gene, J gene, CDR3 protein.

TRBV14	TRBJ1-3	CASSQVFSGNTIYF
TRBV2	TRBJ2-3	CASSRDRTSTDTQYF
TRBV15	TRBJ2-7	CATSRDPGGVYEQYF
TRBV20-1	TRBJ2-7	CSPAQRYEQYF
TRBV7-2	TRBJ1-2	CASSLIGGQHFYGYTF
TRBV10-3	TRBJ1-2	CAINNQGPNYGYTF
TRBV18	TRBJ2-3	CASSRLRPSTDTQYF
TRBV5-6	TRBJ2-1	CASSSSGRGDEQFF
TRBV28	TRBJ1-1	CSSSPGFSNTEAFF
TRBV13	TRBJ1-3	CASSLGPAGALGNTIYF
TRBV7-9	TRBJ2-5	CASSLGTDGETQYF
TRBV29-1	TRBJ2-7	CSVEETGQGSYEQYF
TRBV5-1	TRBJ2-6	CASTSSTGYSGANVLTF
TRBV5-5	TRBJ2-2	CASSLESRAGELFF
TRBV30	TRBJ2-1	CAYLTSGSTNEQFF
TRBV19	TRBJ2-4	CASKDILGIQYF
TRBV10-2	TRBJ2-7	CASSESVSSGTAFGYEQYF
TRBV6-6	TRBJ1-1	CASKDGGGRDTEAFF
TRBV25-1	TRBJ2-1	CASSGKGAYNEQFF
TRBV28	TRBJ2-1	CASSQVSGDYNEQFF
TRBV18	TRBJ2-5	CASSPVEGSRETQYF
TRBV15	TRBJ2-5	CATSRDGGREEHF
TRBV6-5	TRBJ1-2	CASSYSRGDPGYTF
TRBV5-4	TRBJ1-1	CASSEDRGYEAFF
TRBV6-5	TRBJ2-2	CASSYDTMNTGELFF
TRBV27	TRBJ2-1	CASSLALVNNEQFF
TRBV27	TRBJ2-2	CASRTGPGELFF
TRBV12-5	TRBJ2-5	CASGPRDGQETQYF
TRBV7-2	TRBJ1-1	CASSSRVFTEAFF
TRBV5-1	TRBJ2-5	CASSLDPPGSGRIRETQYF
TRBV7-2	TRBJ1-3	CASSFQGTAGNTIYF
TRBV9	TRBJ2-1	CASSETSSDEQFF
TRBV6-1	TRBJ2-3	CASSELAGGPDTQYF
TRBV28	TRBJ1-1	CASSREKGWTEAFF
TRBV28	TRBJ2-7	CASSLWEAGSSYEQYF
TRBV4-1	TRBJ1-2	CASSLPPYGYTF
TRBV9	TRBJ2-7	CASSVGLGTYEQYF
TRBV11-2	TRBJ2-7	CASSSHWGNEQYF
TRBV11-2	TRBJ2-3	CASSLRRIGTDTQYF
TRBV5-6	TRBJ1-2	CASMGISGDGYTF
TRBV4-2	TRBJ2-1	CASSQESSGRVDEQFF
TRBV9	TRBJ2-6	CASTPTGPSFSGANVLTF
TRBV9	TRBJ2-1	CASSPEGGASGSPRNEQFF
TRBV18	TRBJ2-2	CASSPLATGFLTGELFF
TRBV21-1	TRBJ2-7	CASPTRKSGSEQYF
TRBV28	TRBJ1-5	CASLPAGGRGNQPQHF
TRBV5-4	TRBJ2-1	CASSLGGTEQFF
TRBV7-9	TRBJ2-1	CASSPPGLKPFF
TRBV7-2	TRBJ2-1	CASSLLAGGRQFF
TRBV10-2	TRBJ1-3	CASSDASGGSGNTIYF
TRBV28	TRBJ1-4	CASSYQGSGNEKLFF
TRBV18	TRBJ2-5	CASSPGVRQRETQYF
TRBV19	TRBJ2-1	CASSLRGGLAGENEQFF
TRBV5-1	TRBJ1-1	CASSPSGGVVNTEAFF
TRBV9	TRBJ2-1	CASSPGRITYNEQFF
TRBV28	TRBJ1-1	CASSLRGTGVTEAFF
TRBV21-1	TRBJ2-5	CASSRSGTETQYF
TRBV6-1	TRBJ2-7	CASSDATFRGNYEQYF
TRBV2	TRBJ2-7	CASSEYGGRAGNEQYF
TRBV5-1	TRBJ2-7	CASSFGSGPNEQYF